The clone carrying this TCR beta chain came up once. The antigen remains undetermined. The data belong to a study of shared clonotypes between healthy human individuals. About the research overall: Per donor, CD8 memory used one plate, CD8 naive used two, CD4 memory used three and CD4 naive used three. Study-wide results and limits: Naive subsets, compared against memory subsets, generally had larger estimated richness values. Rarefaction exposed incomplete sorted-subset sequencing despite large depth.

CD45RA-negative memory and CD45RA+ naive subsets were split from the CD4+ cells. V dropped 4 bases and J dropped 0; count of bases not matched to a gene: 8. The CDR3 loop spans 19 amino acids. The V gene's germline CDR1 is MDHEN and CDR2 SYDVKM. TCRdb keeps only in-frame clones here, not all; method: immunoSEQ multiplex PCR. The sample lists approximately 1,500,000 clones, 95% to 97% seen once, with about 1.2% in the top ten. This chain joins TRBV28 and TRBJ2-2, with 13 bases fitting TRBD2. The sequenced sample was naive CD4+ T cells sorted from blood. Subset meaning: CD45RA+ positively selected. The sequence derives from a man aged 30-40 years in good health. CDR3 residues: CASSWGLAGPWANTGELFF. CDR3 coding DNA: TGTGCCAGCAGTTGGGGACTAGCGGGGCCCTGGGCGAACACCGGGGAGCTGTTTTTT.